What follows are 24 T cell receptor beta chains derived from one specimen sequenced in a study of blood T cell repertoires in COVID-19. Generated by immunoSEQ multiplex PCR, the TCRdb table keeps only in-frame clones and is missing some. The table records about 400,000 clones, around 89% of them present only once. The specimen sequenced was peripheral blood. The receptors derive from a woman younger than 45 with acute or convalescent COVID-19.

This clone was observed a single time. This sample also contains other DNA sequences that code for the same CDR3. CDR3 in DNA: TGTGCCAGCGGGGGCGGGGGTTCCTCTGAGCAGTACTTC. Translation: CASGGGGSSEQYF. V usage is TRBV3-1 (or the pseudogene TRBV3-2) and J usage is TRBJ2-7, with D perhaps TRBD2 (7 bases). V lost 8 bases, J lost 7 bases, and 18 bases lay in between. The CDR3 spans 13 residues. Germline assignment: CDR1 LGHDT and CDR2 YNNKEL (reference sequence).

The chain has TRBV2 and TRBJ1-4; D is ambiguous. Germline CDR1 reads SNHLY; CDR2 reads FYNNEI. V lost 8 bases, J lost 7 bases, and 11 bases lay in between. This CDR3 region has 12 residues. DNA for the CDR3: TGTGCCAGCCGCGGGGAGAGTGAAAAACTGTTTTTT. Its translation is CASRGESEKLFF.

This rearrangement joins TRBV19 to TRBJ1-2; 7 bases are shared with TRBD1. The CDR3 spans 14 residues. Germline CDR1 and CDR2: LNHDA and SQIVND (reference sequence). V gave up 8 bases and J gave up 5 bases; unmatched junction bases: 11. CDR3 coding DNA: TGTGCCAGTTACCGACAGGGCCAGGGATATGGCTACACCTTC. It translates to CASYRQGQGYGYTF.

The rearrangement links TRBV3-1 (or the pseudogene TRBV3-2) to TRBJ1-2; D may be TRBD1 (5 bases). The germline CDR1 and CDR2 sequences are LGHDT and YNNKEL (reference sequence). The germline V and J ends were trimmed by 0 bases and 8 bases, with 10 bases remaining between them. CDR3 size: 13 residues. The CDR3 sequence is CASSQEVQGGYTF. The CDR3 nucleotides read TGTGCCAGCAGCCAAGAAGTTCAGGGCGGCTACACCTTC.

In its sample, this clone was seen once. The rearrangement links TRBV28 to TRBJ2-3, with D hard to call. Trimming left V 5 bases short and J 5 bases short, with 8 bases between. CDR1 and CDR2 (germline): MDHEN, SYDVKM. This CDR3 has 12 amino acids. For the CDR3, the DNA is TGTGCCAGCAGTCCCCGCGAAGATACGCAGTATTTT. Translated: CASSPREDTQYF.

This clone was counted once. This sequence joins TRBV7-9 and TRBJ2-7, with D perhaps matching TRBD2 (5 bases). V dropped 5 bases and J dropped 4 bases, with 9 bases sitting between them. CDR1 is SEHNR and CDR2 is FQNEAQ in the germline V gene (reference sequence). CDR3 size: 12 residues. The CDR3 DNA reads as TGTGCCAGCAGCCCAGAGGGATACGAGCAGTACTTC. Protein: CASSPEGYEQYF.

CDR3 sequence: CASSSQGAGGNEQFF. The DNA for the CDR3 is TGTGCCAGCAGTTCACAGGGGGCGGGTGGGAATGAGCAGTTCTTC. The chain joins TRBV28 to TRBJ2-1; 9 bases are a match to TRBD1. Trimming at V came to 4 bases and at J to 7 bases, leaving 8 bases not matched to a gene. There are 15 residues in the CDR3. In germline, CDR1 is MDHEN, CDR2 SYDVKM.

This clone was recorded once. J is TRBJ2-3 and V is TRBV7-3; a possible D gene is TRBD1 (5 bases). The J call may be incorrect, as the DNA end agrees better with TRBJ1-5. The germline V gene has CDR1 SGHTA and CDR2 FQGTGA. The length of the CDR3 is 15 residues. The CDR3 is CASSLRHGLAGGQHF. CDR3 in DNA: TGTGCCAGCAGCTTACGGCACGGACTAGCGGGGGGGCAGCATTTT.

V is TRBV5-1 and J is TRBJ1-3; 9 bases are a match to TRBD1. V shed 0 bases and J 1 base; nucleotides not matched to a gene: 14. CDR3 length: 20 amino acids. The germline CDR1 and CDR2 sequences are SGHRS and YFSETQ. CDR3 in amino acids: CASSLDLQGARLRSGNTIYF. The DNA of the CDR3 is TGCGCCAGCAGCTTGGATTTACAGGGGGCCCGCCTAAGATCTGGAAACACCATATATTTT.

The gene calls are TRBV13 and TRBJ2-1; 7 bases are a match to TRBD2. V shed 2 bases and J 7 bases; nucleotides not matched to a gene: 8. The CDR3 runs 15 residues. CDR1 is PRHDT and CDR2 is FYEKMQ in the germline V gene (reference sequence). CDR3 protein: CASSLSGGKGNEQFF. The CDR3 DNA follows: TGTGCCAGCAGCTTATCCGGGGGGAAAGGGAATGAGCAGTTCTTC.

The chain employs TRBV5-1 and TRBJ2-7, with 8 bases lining up with TRBD1. J lost 6 bases, V lost 3 bases, and 11 bases had no gene match. There are 15 residues in the CDR3. The germline V gene has CDR1 SGHRS and CDR2 YFSETQ. CDR3 bases: TGCGCCAGCAGCTCCTCCCCTGGACAGGGCGCCGAGCAGTACTTC. This encodes CASSSSPGQGAEQYF.

This chain joins TRBV19 and TRBJ2-2; 11 bases are shared with TRBD2. V was pared by 8 bases and J by 1 base, with 9 bases of the junction left unmatched. Per germline, CDR1 LNHDA and CDR2 SQIVND (reference sequence). This CDR3 has 17 residues. CDR3: CASSRTSGSKNTGELFF. DNA of the CDR3: TGTGCCAGTTCTCGCACTAGCGGGAGTAAGAACACCGGGGAGCTGTTTTTT. Looking up the rest from reference TRBV19 and TRBJ2-2 gives the full variable domain: DGGITQSPKYLFRKEGQNVTLSCEQNLNHDAMYWYRQDPGQGLRLIYYSQIVNDFQKGDIAEGYSVSREKKESFPLTVTSAQKNPTAFYLCASSRTSGSKNTGELFFGEGSRLTVL.

The rearrangement joins TRBV30 to TRBJ1-5; D remains ambiguous. The germline V gene encodes CDR1 GTSNPN and CDR2 SVGIG (reference sequence). V was pared by 2 bases and J by 4 bases, with 18 bases between. The CDR3 totals 16 residues. As DNA, the CDR3 is TGTGCCTGGAGTCGGAGGGAGCGGCAGCGAAATCAGCCCCAGCATTTT. The encoded protein is CAWSRRERQRNQPQHF.

The CDR3 here is CASSEARPIEETQYF. The CDR3 DNA sequence: TGTGCCAGCAGTGAAGCTCGCCCCATCGAGGAGACCCAGTACTTC. V is TRBV2 and J is TRBJ2-5; no clear D gene. V lost 0 bases and J lost 5, with 13 bases in between. The CDR3 spans 15 residues. The germline gives CDR1 SNHLY, CDR2 FYNNEI.

This clone is a singleton in its sample. The chain links TRBV5-4 to TRBJ2-5; 13 nucleotides agree with TRBD2. J lost 2 bases, V lost 4 bases, and 5 bases had no gene match. From germline, CDR1 is SGHNT and CDR2 YYREEE (reference sequence). The CDR3 is 16 amino acids. The CDR3 spells CASSPRLAGGQETQYF. As DNA, the CDR3 is TGTGCCAGCAGCCCTCGACTAGCGGGGGGACAAGAGACCCAGTACTTC.

V usage is TRBV5-6 and J usage is TRBJ2-7; TRBD1 agrees at 9 bases. This CDR3 has 15 amino acids. Per germline, CDR1 SGHDT and CDR2 YYEEEE. V was pared by 5 bases and J by 4 bases, with 10 bases of the junction left unmatched. The DNA of the CDR3 is TGTGCCAGCAGACAAGGACAGGGGTTCTTTTACGAGCAGTACTTC. Residues: CASRQGQGFFYEQYF.

This clone has just one count. The J gene is TRBJ2-5, the V gene TRBV7-8; 11 bases line up with TRBD2. Looked up from germline, CDR1 is SGHVS and CDR2 is FQNEAQ. V dropped 5 bases and J dropped 5; count of bases not matched to a gene: 13. The CDR3 spans 17 residues. CDR3 sequence: CASSRLTSGGAGETQYF. CDR3 nucleotide sequence: TGTGCCAGCAGCCGACTTACTAGCGGGGGCGCAGGGGAGACCCAGTACTTC.

The genes are TRBV7-3 and TRBJ2-3; possibly TRBD2 for D (6 bases). The germline V gene has CDR1 SGHTA and CDR2 FQGTGA. CDR3 length: 17 amino acids. The V end was cut by 1 base, the J end by 5 bases, with 19 bases between. The DNA for the CDR3 is TGTGCCAGCAGCTTAAATGCCGCGGGGTTTACTGTAGATACGCAGTATTTT. Its translation is CASSLNAAGFTVDTQYF. The entire variable domain, with the rest obtained from reference TRBV7-3 and TRBJ2-3, is as follows: GAGVSQTPSNKVTEKGKYVELRCDPISGHTALYWYRQSLGQGPEFLIYFQGTGAADDSGLPNDRFFAVRPEGSVSTLKIQRTERGDSAVYLCASSLNAAGFTVDTQYFGPGTRLTVL.

This chain connects TRBV5-1 to TRBJ2-1, with 9 positions matching TRBD2. The germline CDR1 and CDR2 sequences are SGHRS and YFSETQ. J was trimmed by 7 bases and V by 0 bases; bases with no gene match: 8. The CDR3 totals 16 residues. The CDR3 region is CASSLVARGGGNEQFF. The CDR3 nucleotides read TGCGCCAGCAGCTTGGTAGCGCGGGGGGGCGGGAATGAGCAGTTCTTC.

For this clone: The sample carries other DNA sequences with the same CDR3. This chain joins TRBV27 and TRBJ2-3; a weak D match, TRBD1 (6 bases). CDR3 length equals 15 residues. Germline CDR1 and CDR2: MNHEY and SMNVEV (reference sequence). V lost 2 bases, J lost 2 bases, and 11 bases lay in between. The CDR3 loop is CASSLAGAFTDTQYF. DNA for the CDR3: TGTGCCAGCAGTTTAGCAGGGGCGTTCACAGATACGCAGTATTTT.

This clone came up once. The V and J genes are TRBV5-4 and TRBJ2-2; possibly TRBD2 for D (5 bases). Germline CDR1 SGHNT, CDR2 YYREEE (reference sequence). V gave up 5 bases and J gave up 5 bases, with 7 bases separating them. This CDR3 comprises 12 residues. The DNA of the CDR3 is TGTGCCAGCAGACGGGAAACCGGGGAGCTGTTTTTT. Its protein is CASRRETGELFF.

The chain has TRBV24-1 and TRBJ2-5; 9 bases align to TRBD1. Germline lookup yields CDR1 KGHDR and CDR2 SFDVKD. V dropped 4 bases and J dropped 5; count of bases not matched to a gene: 7. The CDR3 is 15 amino acids. In DNA form, the CDR3 reads TGTGCCACCAGTGACCCGGGACAGGGTGGGGAGACCCAGTACTTC. Its protein is CATSDPGQGGETQYF.

This chain links TRBV5-3 with TRBJ1-4, with TRBD1 as a possible D gene (6 bases). TRBV5-3 belongs to the ORF category, with a function that is uncertain. The V end lost 8 bases, the J end lost 0 bases, and 20 bases lay between the germline ends. The CDR3 extends over 17 amino acids. For the CDR3, the DNA is TGTGCCAGGAATACCGACAGGACAGACCCAACTAATGAAAAACTGTTTTTT. Protein product: CARNTDRTDPTNEKLFF.

The chain couples TRBV7-8 to TRBJ2-5; a possible D gene is TRBD2 (5 bases). TRBJ2-7 explains the end of the DNA better; the J call may be wrong. The CDR3 is 12 amino acids. CDR1 is SGHVS, CDR2 FQNEAQ, per germline. In nucleotides, the CDR3 is TGTGCCAGCAGCTTTTCGGGGTACGAGCAGTACTTC. Translating gives CASSFSGYEQYF.